These T cell receptor beta chains were read from a single sample in a study of CD8 T cells in Susac syndrome. MiXCR, run by TCRdb on the immunoSEQ multiplex PCR reads, gives a single entry per CDR3 protein. The sample includes around 150,000 distinct CDR3 sequences, 85% to 95% seen only once; the top ten take about 0.18%. Sequences were obtained from CD8+ T cells from PBMCs. All receptors come from a human donor with Susac syndrome. Both conserved end residues are part of each CDR3. A D gene is named only where the DNA matches it firmly. A clone size is listed for some rows: how often the clone was seen (once, few, many), or a class if it is expanded.

NA	TRBV28	TRBJ1-5	NA	CASSFVQGRQPQHF	TGTGCCAGCAGTTTCGTACAGGGTCGGCAGCCCCAGCATTTT
NA	TRBV14	TRBJ2-1	NA	CASSQVGGTFQFF	TGTGCCAGCAGCCAAGTAGGGGGGACATTTCAGTTCTTC
NA	TRBV11-2	TRBJ2-7	NA	CASSLSTFPTYEQYF	TGTGCCAGCAGCTTATCGACTTTCCCCACCTACGAGCAGTACTTC
NA	TRBV6-5	TRBJ1-4	NA	CASSLGLPGEKLFF	TGTGCCAGCAGCCTCGGCTTACCGGGTGAAAAACTGTTTTTT
NA	TRBV27	TRBJ1-5	NA	CASSPGGQPQHF	TGTGCCAGCAGCCCCGGTGGTCAGCCCCAGCATTTT
NA	TRBV12-3/TRBV12-4	TRBJ1-1	NA	CSSSFGQREAFF	TGTTCCAGCAGTTTTGGCCAGCGTGAAGCTTTCTTT
NA	TRBV6-4	TRBJ2-3	NA	CASSPVQGVQDTQYF	TGTGCCAGCAGTCCTGTTCAGGGAGTTCAAGATACGCAGTATTTT
NA	TRBV25-1	TRBJ2-7	few	CASSEDGPAYEQYF	TGTGCCAGCAGTGAAGATGGTCCAGCCTACGAGCAGTACTTC
TRBD1	TRBV15	TRBJ2-2	NA	CATSRDTGTDTGELFF	TGTGCCACCAGCAGAGACACCGGGACAGACACCGGGGAGCTGTTTTTT
TRBD2	TRBV7-8	TRBJ2-7	NA	CASSLGLAATYEQYF	TGTGCCAGCAGCTTAGGTCTAGCGGCCACCTACGAGCAGTACTTC
NA	TRBV7-9	TRBJ1-2	NA	CASSPWDTNYGYTF	TGTGCCAGCAGCCCGTGGGACACTAACTATGGCTACACCTTC
NA	TRBV9	TRBJ1-2	NA	CASSVGKGDYGYTF	TGTGCCAGCAGCGTAGGCAAGGGGGACTATGGCTACACCTTC
NA	TRBV29-1	TRBJ2-2	once	CSVEDLGNTGELFF	TGCAGCGTTGAAGATCTAGGGAACACCGGGGAGCTGTTTTTT
NA	TRBV7-9	TRBJ2-7	NA	CASSARDSYEQYF	TGTGCCAGCAGCGCCCGGGACTCCTACGAGCAGTACTTC
NA	TRBV10-3	TRBJ1-5	NA	CAILGGRRGRGQPQHF	TGTGCCATCTTGGGAGGGCGAAGGGGTCGAGGTCAGCCCCAGCATTTT
NA	TRBV19	TRBJ2-7	NA	CASSIDPAGSYEQYF	TGTGCCAGTAGTATAGATCCGGCTGGGTCCTACGAGCAGTACTTC
TRBD1	TRBV5-1	TRBJ2-6	few	CASSPQGNPAGANVLTF	TGCGCCAGCAGCCCACAGGGGAACCCGGCCGGGGCCAACGTCCTGACTTTC
TRBD2	TRBV4-1	TRBJ2-2	NA	CASSPQPPGRELFSAGELFF	TGCGCCAGCAGCCCGCAACCGCCGGGGAGGGAGCTCTTCTCCGCCGGGGAGCTGTTTTTT